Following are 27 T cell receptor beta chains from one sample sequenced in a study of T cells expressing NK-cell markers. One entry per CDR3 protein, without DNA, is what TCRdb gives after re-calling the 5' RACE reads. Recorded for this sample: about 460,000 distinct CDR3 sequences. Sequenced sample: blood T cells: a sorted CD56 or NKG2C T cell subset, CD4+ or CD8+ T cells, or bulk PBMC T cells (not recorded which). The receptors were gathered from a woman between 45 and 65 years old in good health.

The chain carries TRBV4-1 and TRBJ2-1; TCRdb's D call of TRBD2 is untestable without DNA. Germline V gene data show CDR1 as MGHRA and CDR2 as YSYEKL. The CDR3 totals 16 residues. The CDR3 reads CASSPPRGGSRDEQFF.

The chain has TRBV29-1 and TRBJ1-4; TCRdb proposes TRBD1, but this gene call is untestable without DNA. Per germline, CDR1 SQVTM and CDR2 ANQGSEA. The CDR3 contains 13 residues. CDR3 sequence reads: CSVGGQGNEKLFF.

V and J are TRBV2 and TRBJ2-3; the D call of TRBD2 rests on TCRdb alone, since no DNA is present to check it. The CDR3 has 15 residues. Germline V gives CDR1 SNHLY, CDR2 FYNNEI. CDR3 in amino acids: CASSAGGQDTDTQYF.

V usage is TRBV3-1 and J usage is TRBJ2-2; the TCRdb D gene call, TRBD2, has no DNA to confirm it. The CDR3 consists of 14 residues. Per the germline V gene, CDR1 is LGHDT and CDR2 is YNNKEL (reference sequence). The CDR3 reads CASGDLTNTGELFF.

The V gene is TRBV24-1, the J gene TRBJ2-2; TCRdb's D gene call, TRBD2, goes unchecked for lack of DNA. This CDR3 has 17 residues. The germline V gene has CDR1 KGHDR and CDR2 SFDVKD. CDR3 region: CATSDLAGESRGGELFF.

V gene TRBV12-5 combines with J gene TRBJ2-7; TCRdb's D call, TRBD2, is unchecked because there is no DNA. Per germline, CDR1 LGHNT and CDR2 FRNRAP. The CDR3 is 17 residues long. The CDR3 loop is CASGLVLGALNSYEQYF.

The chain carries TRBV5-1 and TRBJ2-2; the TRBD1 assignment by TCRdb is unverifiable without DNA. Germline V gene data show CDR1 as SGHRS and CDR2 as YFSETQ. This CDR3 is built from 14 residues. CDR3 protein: CASSWGQDYGELFF.

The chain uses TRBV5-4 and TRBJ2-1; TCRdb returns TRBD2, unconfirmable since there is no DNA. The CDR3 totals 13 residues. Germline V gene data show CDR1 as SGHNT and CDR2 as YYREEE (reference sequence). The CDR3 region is CASSLDEGNEQFF. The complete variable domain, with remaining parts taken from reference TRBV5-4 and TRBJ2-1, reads ETGVTQSPTHLIKTRGQQVTLRCSSQSGHNTVSWYQQALGQGPQFIFQYYREEENGRGNFPPRFSGLQFPNYSSELNVNALELDDSALYLCASSLDEGNEQFFGPGTRLTVL.

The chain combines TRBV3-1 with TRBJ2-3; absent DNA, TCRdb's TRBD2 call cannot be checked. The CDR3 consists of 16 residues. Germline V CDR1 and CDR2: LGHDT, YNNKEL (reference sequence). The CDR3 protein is CASSQGLAGDYDTQYF.

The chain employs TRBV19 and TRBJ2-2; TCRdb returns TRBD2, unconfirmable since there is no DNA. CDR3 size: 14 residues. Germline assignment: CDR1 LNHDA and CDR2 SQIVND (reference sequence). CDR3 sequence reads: CASSISGPTGELFF.

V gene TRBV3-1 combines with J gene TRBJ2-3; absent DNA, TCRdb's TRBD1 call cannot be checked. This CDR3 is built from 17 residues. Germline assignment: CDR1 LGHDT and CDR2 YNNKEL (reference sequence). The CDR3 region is CASSQREGVGSTDTQYF.

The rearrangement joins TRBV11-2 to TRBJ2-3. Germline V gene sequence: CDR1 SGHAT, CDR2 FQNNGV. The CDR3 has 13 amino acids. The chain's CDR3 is CASSFRLGDTQYF.

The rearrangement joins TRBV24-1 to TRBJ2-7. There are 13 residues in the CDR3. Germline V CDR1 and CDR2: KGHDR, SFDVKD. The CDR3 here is CATSDSGNYEQYF.

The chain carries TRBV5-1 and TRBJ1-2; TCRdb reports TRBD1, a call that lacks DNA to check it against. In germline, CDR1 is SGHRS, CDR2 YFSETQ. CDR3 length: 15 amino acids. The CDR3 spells CASSPNAGADYGYTF.

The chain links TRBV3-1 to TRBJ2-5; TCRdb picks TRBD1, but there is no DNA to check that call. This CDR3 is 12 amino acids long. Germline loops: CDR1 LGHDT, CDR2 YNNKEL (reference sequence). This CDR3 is CASALGVKAQYF.

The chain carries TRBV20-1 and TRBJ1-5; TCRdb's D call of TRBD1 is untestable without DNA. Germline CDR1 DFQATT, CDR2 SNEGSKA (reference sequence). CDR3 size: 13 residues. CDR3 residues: CSATGYQSQPQHF.

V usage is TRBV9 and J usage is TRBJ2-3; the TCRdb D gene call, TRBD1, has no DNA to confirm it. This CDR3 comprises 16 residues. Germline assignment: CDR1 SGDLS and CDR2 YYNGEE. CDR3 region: CASSVGWDRVTDTQYF. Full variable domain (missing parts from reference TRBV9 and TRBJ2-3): DSGVTQTPKHLITATGQRVTLRCSPRSGDLSVYWYQQSLDQGLQFLIQYYNGEERAKGNILERFSAQQFPDLHSELNLSSLELGDSALYFCASSVGWDRVTDTQYFGPGTRLTVL.

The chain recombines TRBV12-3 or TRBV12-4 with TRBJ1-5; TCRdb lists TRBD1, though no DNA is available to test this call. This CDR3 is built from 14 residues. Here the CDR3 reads CASSLGQVAQPQHF.

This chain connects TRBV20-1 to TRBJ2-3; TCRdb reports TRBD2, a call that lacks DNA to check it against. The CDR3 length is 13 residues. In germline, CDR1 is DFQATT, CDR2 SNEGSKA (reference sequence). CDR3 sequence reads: CSASKREGGTQYF.

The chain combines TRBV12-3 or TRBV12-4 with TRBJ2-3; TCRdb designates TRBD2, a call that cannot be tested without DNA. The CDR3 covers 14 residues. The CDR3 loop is CASSRGTWTDTQYF.

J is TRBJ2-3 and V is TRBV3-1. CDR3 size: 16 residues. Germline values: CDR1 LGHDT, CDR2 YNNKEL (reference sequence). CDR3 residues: CASSQDSVEGTDTQYF.

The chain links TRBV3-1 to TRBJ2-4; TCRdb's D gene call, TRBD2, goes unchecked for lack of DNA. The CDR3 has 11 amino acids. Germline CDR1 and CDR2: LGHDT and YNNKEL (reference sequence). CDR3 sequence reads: CASSQGAVRYF.

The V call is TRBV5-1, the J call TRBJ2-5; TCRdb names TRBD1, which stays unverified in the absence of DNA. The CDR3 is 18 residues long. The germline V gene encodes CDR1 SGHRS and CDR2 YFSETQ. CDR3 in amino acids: CASSFFVGGQGPKETQYF.

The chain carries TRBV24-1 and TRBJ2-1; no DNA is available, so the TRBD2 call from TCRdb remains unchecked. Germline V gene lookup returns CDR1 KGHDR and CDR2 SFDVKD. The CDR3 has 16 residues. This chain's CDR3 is CATSDPRHYLGNEQFF.

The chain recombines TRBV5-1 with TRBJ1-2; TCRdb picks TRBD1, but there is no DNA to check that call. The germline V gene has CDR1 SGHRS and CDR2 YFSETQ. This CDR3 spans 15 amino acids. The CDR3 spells CASSLSQGKGYGYTF. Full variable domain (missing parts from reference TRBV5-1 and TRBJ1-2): KAGVTQTPRYLIKTRGQQVTLSCSPISGHRSVSWYQQTPGQGLQFLFEYFSETQRNKGNFPGRFSGRQFSNSRSEMNVSTLELGDSALYLCASSLSQGKGYGYTFGSGTRLTVV.

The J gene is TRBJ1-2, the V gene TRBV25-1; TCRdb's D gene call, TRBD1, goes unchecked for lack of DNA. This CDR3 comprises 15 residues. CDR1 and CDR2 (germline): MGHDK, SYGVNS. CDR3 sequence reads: CASSESLTGYYGYTF.

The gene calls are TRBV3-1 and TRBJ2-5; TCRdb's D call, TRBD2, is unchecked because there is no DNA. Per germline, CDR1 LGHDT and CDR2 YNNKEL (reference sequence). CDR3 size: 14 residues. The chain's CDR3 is CASSQASGSQTQYF.